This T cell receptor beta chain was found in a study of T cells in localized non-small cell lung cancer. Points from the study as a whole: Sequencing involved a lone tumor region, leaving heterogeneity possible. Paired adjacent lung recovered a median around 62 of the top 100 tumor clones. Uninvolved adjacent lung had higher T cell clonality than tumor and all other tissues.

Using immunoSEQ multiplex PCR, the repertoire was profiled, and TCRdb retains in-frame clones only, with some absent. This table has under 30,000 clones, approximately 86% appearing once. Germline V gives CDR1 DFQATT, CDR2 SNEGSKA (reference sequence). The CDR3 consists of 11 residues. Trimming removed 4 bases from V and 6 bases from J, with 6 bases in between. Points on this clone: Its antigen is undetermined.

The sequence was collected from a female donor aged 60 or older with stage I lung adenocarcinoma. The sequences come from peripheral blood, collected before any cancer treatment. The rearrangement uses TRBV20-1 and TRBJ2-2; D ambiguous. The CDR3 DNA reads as TGCAGTGCTATCCTAGCCGGGGAGCTGTTTTTT. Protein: CSAILAGELFF.